This T cell receptor (beta chain) stems from a study of early T cells in non-severe SARS-CoV-2 infection. Whole-study context: Sequenced bulk RNA came from whole blood that was unsorted, and chains were unpaired.

Germline CDR1 is SQVTM and CDR2 is ANQGSEA. This CDR3 spans 15 amino acids. V dropped 1 base and J dropped 4; count of bases not matched to a gene: 5. This clonotype was counted between two and nine times. Each single cDNA molecule received a unique molecular identifier. MiXCR, applied by TCRdb to the 5' RACE reads, yields one record per CDR3 protein. Among 43,000 or so distinct CDR3 sequences listed, over 3% were seen once. The sequence derives from an adult who was a healthcare worker with PCR-confirmed SARS-CoV-2 infection or an uninfected control (not recorded which). Sequences were obtained from whole blood. The chain carries TRBV29-1 and TRBJ2-1; 9 bases are shared with TRBD2. CDR3 bases: TGCAGCGTTGAAGCCCGGACTAGCGTATACAATGAGCAGTTCTTC. Its protein product is CSVEARTSVYNEQFF.